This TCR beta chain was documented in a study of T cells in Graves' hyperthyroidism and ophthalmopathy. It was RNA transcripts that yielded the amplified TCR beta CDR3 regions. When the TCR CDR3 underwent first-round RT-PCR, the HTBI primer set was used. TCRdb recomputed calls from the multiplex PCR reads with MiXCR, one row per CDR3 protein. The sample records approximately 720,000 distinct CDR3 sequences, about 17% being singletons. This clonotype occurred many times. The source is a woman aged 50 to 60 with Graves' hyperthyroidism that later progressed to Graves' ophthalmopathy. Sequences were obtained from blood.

The CDR3: CSARDGADYGYTF. CDR3 DNA: TGCAGTGCTAGAGATGGGGCGGACTATGGCTACACCTTC. V and J are TRBV20-1 and TRBJ1-2; perhaps TRBD1 as D (5 bases). This CDR3 is built from 13 residues. CDR1 and CDR2 from the germline V gene are DFQATT and SNEGSKA (reference sequence). V was shortened by 0 bases and J by 3 bases, with 8 bases between the two germline ends.